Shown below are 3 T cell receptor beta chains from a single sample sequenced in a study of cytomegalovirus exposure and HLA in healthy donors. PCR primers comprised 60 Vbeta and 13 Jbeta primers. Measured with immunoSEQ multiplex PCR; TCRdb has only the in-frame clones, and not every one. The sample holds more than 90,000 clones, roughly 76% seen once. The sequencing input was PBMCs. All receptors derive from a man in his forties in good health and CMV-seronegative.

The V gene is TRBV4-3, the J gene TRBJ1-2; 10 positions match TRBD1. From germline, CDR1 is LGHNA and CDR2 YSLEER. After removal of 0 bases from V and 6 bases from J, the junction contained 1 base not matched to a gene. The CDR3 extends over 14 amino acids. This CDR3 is CASSQEGQGDGYTF. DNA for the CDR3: TGCGCCAGCAGCCAAGAAGGACAGGGGGATGGCTACACCTTC.

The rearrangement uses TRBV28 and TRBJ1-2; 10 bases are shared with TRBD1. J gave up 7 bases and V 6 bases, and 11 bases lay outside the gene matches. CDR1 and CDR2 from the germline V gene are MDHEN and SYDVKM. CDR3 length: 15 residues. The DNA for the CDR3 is TGTGCCAGCAGACCTACCGGGACAGGGGACCTTGGCTACACCTTC. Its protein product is CASRPTGTGDLGYTF.

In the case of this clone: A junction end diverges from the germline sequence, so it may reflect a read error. In nucleotides, the CDR3 is TGTTCCAGCAGCTTCGGGGGCAATGAGCAGTTCTTC. Residues: CSSSFGGNEQFF. This rearrangement joins TRBV7-9 to TRBJ2-1; TRBD2 is a possible D gene (6 bases). Per germline, CDR1 SEHNR and CDR2 FQNEAQ (reference sequence). This CDR3 is built from 12 residues.